The rows below give T cell receptor beta chains drawn from one sample of a study of blood T cell repertoires in COVID-19. Produced via immunoSEQ multiplex PCR; TCRdb's table is partial and in-frame only. The repertoire has more than 25,000 clones, roughly 87% of them found once; the top ten carry under 6%. Material for sequencing was peripheral blood. Receptor source: a man aged 60-69 years with active COVID-19. Both conserved end residues are part of each CDR3. The order of the fields is V gene, J gene, D gene, clone size, CDR3 DNA, CDR3 protein. A D gene is named only where the DNA matches it firmly. Not all rows give a size; the values are once, few, many and, for expanded clones, a class.

TRBV3-1/TRBV3-2,TRBJ1-1,TRBD1,-,TGTGCCAGCAGCCTTTCAGGGGGCACTGAAGCTTTCTTT,CASSLSGGTEAFF
TRBV6-5,TRBJ2-7,-,-,TGTGCCAGCTCGAAGGGGGTACCCTACGAGCAGTACTTC,CASSKGVPYEQYF
TRBV5-4,TRBJ1-2,TRBD1,-,TGTGCCAGCAGCCCGGACAGGGGGAGGAACTATGGCTACACCTTC,CASSPDRGRNYGYTF
TRBV7-2,TRBJ2-1,-,-,TGTGCCAGCAGCCCTCAGGGGAACCATGAGCAGTTCTTC,CASSPQGNHEQFF
TRBV6-1,TRBJ1-1,-,once,TGTGCCAGCAGTGAAAGGATAGGGGGGAACACTGAAGCTTTCTTT,CASSERIGGNTEAFF
TRBV4-2,TRBJ1-6,-,-,TGTGCCAGCAGCCAAGATGGGGCCCGGGTAGATTCACCCCTCCACTTT,CASSQDGARVDSPLHF
TRBV19,TRBJ1-5,TRBD1,-,TGTGCCAGTAGTATAGTCCCACAGGGGCCGACCCAGCCCCAGCATTTT,CASSIVPQGPTQPQHF
TRBV29-1,TRBJ2-5,TRBD1,once,TGCAGCGTCGGACAGGCCCAAGAGACCCAGTACTTC,CSVGQAQETQYF
TRBV7-9,TRBJ1-2,TRBD1,-,TGTGCCAGCAGCCCGGGACAGGGGGCGGGGACCTACACCTTC,CASSPGQGAGTYTF
TRBV5-5,TRBJ1-5,TRBD1,few,TGTGCCAGCAGCGAATGGACAGGGGGTAATCAGCCCCAGCATTTT,CASSEWTGGNQPQHF
TRBV5-3,TRBJ2-5,TRBD1,-,TGTGCCAGAAGCTTGAAGGCAGGGGGAAAAGTAGAAGAGACCCAGTACTTC,CARSLKAGGKVEETQYF
TRBV18,TRBJ1-1,TRBD1,once,TGTGCCAGCTCACTTGGACAGGGTACGAACACTGAAGCTTTCTTT,CASSLGQGTNTEAFF
TRBV9,TRBJ2-6,TRBD2,-,TGTGCCAGCAGCTCCGTGGGGGGGTCCCTCTCTGGGGCCAACGTCCTGACTTTC,CASSSVGGSLSGANVLTF
TRBV5-1,TRBJ2-7,-,-,TGCGCCAGCAGCTCAGCCGGGACACGCGCCTACGAGCAGTACTTC,CASSSAGTRAYEQYF
TRBV29-1,TRBJ1-4,-,-,TGCAGCGTTCGCGGCGGTAATGAAAAACTGTTTTTT,CSVRGGNEKLFF
TRBV21-1,TRBJ2-1,-,-,TGTGCCAGCAGCAAAGATAAGCGCGGGGGAGATCAGGGCAATGAGCAGTTCTTC,CASSKDKRGGDQGNEQFF